The present entry profiles one T cell receptor beta chain with its context. What it binds is unknown. The data belong to a study of cytomegalovirus exposure and HLA in healthy donors. Regarding the study as a whole: In an earlier analysis, in several hundred donors, most V segments appeared productive either ~90% or ~30% of the time.

The PCR was carried out with 60 Vbeta primers and 13 Jbeta primers. TCRdb's copy holds only in-frame clones and misses some; the assay was immunoSEQ multiplex PCR. The data contain 140,000 to 150,000 clones, about 70% of them singletons. CDR1 is GTSNPN, CDR2 SVGIG, per germline (reference sequence). The CDR3 runs 12 residues. The chain carries TRBV30 and TRBJ2-5; tentative D call: TRBD1 (5 bases). The J call may be incorrect, as the DNA end agrees better with TRBJ2-7. Sequencing was carried out using PBMCs. This sequence was found in a woman aged 40 to 49 in good health and CMV-seronegative. CDR3 nucleotide sequence: TGTGCCTGGAGGCAGACAGTCTACGAGCAGTACTTC. Protein: CAWRQTVYEQYF.